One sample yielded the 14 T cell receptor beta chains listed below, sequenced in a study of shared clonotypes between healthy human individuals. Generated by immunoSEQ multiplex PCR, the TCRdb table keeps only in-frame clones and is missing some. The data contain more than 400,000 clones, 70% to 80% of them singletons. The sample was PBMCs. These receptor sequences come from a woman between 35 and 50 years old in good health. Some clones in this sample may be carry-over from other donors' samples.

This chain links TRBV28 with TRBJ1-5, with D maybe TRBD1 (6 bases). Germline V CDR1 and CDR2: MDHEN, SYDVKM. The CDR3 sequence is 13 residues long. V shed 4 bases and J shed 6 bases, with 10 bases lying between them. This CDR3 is CASSWGGLQPQHF. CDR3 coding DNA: TGTGCCAGCAGTTGGGGGGGGCTTCAGCCCCAGCATTTT.

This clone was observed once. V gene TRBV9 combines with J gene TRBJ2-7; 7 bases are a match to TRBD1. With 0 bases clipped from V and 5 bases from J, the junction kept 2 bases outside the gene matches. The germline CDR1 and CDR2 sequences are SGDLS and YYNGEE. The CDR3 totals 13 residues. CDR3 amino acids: CASSVDRGDEQYF. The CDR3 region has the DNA TGTGCCAGCAGCGTAGACAGGGGCGACGAGCAGTACTTC.

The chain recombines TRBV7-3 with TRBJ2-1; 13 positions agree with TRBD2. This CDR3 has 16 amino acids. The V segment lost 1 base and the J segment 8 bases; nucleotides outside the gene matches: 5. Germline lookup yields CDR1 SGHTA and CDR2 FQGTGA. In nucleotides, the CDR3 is TGTGCCAGCAGCTTAATGGGGACTAGCGGGAAGGATGAGCAGTTCTTC. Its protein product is CASSLMGTSGKDEQFF.

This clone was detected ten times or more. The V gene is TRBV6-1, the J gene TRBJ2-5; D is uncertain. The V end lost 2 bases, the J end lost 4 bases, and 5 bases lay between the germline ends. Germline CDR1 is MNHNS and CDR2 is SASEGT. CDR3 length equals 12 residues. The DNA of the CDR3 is TGTGCCAGCAGTGAAATAAGAGAGACCCAGTACTTC. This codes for CASSEIRETQYF.

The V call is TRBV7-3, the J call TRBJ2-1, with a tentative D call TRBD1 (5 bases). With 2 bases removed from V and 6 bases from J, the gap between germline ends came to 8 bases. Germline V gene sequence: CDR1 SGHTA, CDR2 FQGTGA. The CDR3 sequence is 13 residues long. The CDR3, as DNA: TGTGCCAGCAGCTTAGGACAACCCAATGAGCAGTTCTTC. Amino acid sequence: CASSLGQPNEQFF.

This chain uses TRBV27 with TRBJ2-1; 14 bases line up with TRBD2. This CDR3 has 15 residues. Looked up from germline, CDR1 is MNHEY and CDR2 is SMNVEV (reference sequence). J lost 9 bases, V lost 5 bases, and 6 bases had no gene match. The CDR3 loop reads CASSPGLAGVIEQFF. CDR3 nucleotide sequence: TGTGCCAGCAGTCCGGGACTAGCGGGAGTGATTGAGCAGTTCTTC.

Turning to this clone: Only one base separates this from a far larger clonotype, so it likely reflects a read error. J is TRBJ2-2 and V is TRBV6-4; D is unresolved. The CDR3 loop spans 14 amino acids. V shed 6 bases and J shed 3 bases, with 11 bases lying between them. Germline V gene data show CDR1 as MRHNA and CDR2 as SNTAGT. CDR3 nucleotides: TGTGCCAGCAGCATATCGACTGACACCGGGGAGCTGTTTTTT. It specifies CASSISTDTGELFF.

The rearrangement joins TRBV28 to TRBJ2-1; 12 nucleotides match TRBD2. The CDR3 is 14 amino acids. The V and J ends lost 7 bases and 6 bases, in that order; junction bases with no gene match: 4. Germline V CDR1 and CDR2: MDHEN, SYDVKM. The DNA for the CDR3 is TGTGCCAGCACCATACTAGCGGGAGGCAATGAGCAGTTCTTC. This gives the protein CASTILAGGNEQFF.

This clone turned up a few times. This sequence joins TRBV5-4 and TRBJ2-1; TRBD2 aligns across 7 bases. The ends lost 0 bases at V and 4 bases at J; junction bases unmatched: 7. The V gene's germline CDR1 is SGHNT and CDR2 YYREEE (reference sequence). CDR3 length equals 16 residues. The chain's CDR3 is CASSLAGPSGYNEQFF. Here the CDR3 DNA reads TGTGCCAGCAGCTTGGCAGGGCCTAGCGGATACAATGAGCAGTTCTTC.

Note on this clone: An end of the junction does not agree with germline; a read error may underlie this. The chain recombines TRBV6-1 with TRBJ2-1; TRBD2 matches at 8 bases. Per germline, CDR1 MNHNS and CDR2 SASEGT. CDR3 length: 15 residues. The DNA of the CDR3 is TGTGCCAGCAGTGAAAGCGGGAGCTCCCACAATGAGCAGTTCTTC. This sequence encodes CASSESGSSHNEQFF.

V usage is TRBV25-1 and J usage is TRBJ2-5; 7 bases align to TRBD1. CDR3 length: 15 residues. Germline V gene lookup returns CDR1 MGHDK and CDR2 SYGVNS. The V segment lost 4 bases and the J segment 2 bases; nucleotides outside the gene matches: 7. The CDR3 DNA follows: TGTGCCAGCAGTGCCCTAGACAGGGATCAAGAGACCCAGTACTTC. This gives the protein CASSALDRDQETQYF.

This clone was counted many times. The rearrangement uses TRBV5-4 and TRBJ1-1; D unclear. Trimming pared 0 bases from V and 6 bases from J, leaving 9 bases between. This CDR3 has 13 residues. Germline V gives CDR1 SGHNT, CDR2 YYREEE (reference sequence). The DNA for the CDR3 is TGTGCCAGCAGCTTGGGGGGTCGCCCTGAAGCTTTCTTT. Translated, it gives CASSLGGRPEAFF.

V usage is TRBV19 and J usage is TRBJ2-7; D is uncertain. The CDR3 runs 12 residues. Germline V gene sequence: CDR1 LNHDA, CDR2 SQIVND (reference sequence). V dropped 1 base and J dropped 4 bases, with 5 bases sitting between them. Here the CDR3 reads CASSIGKYEQYF. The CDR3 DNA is TGTGCCAGTAGTATAGGTAAATACGAGCAGTACTTC.

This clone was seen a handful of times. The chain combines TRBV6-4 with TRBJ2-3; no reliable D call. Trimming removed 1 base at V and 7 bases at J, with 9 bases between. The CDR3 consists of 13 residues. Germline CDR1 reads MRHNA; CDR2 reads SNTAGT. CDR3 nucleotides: TGTGCCAGCAGTGACTGGCCACTCAATACGCAGTATTTT. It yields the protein CASSDWPLNTQYF.